This T cell receptor (beta chain) was sequenced during a study of technical replicates of blood from a handful of donors listed by TCRdb under 2017. Deletion took 7 bases off V and 5 bases off J, with a span of 20 bases between the germline ends. The CDR3 numbers 15 residues from cysteine through phenylalanine. Of all the DNA, just the CDR3 is kept, 45 bases in frame from base 1. Sequences MNHNS (CDR1) and SASEGT (CDR2) are obtained from the germline V gene. Libraries were constructed by the immunoSEQ multiplex PCR assay. In its TCRdb copy, this immuneACCESS table keeps in-frame sequences only and misses some clones. Where compared with another copy, unresolved V genes explain less than half of these, and the others have no known cause. The sample table shows about 72,000 clones, and more than 90% are seen once. About 0.39% of the sample is in the top ten clones. Of note for this clone: The specificity of this receptor is unknown. Per-nucleotide qualities are absent, and no much larger clonotype sits a single base away.

The V gene is TRBV6-1 and the J gene is TRBJ2-5; TRBD2 is a weak D gene call, 5 bases matching. This TCR was sampled from a human donor in good health. The sample consisted of T cells isolated from PBMCs. The bases read TGTGCCAGCAATCCCCTCGACTATCCCATGGAGACCCAGTACTTC. Its protein is CASNPLDYPMETQYF.